The 29 T cell receptor beta chains given below trace back to one sample, sequenced in a study of control samples from healthy donors and cancer patients. The protocol was immunoSEQ multiplex PCR, while the TCRdb copy is restricted to in-frame clones and leaves out a portion. The data contain 120,000 or so clones, approximately 89% of them singletons. Sequencing was performed on blood. These receptors originate from a woman aged 18-35 years in good health.

The rearrangement uses TRBV5-1 and TRBJ2-7; 10 positions agree with TRBD2. This CDR3 contains 16 residues. The V gene's germline CDR1 is SGHRS and CDR2 YFSETQ. V gave up 4 bases and J gave up 5 bases; unmatched junction bases: 12. The CDR3, as DNA: TGCGCCAGCAGCCCCGCTCTAGCGGGAGTGACCCACGAGCAGTACTTC. It translates to CASSPALAGVTHEQYF.

The J gene is TRBJ1-5, the V gene TRBV6-4; no clear D. Trimming stripped 3 bases from V and 7 bases from J, with 10 bases between. There are 13 residues in the CDR3. Germline loops: CDR1 MRHNA, CDR2 SNTAGT. Written as DNA, the CDR3 is TGTGCCAGCAGTGAGACCCCAGGACAGCCCCAGCATTTT. Protein product: CASSETPGQPQHF.

V and J are TRBV27 and TRBJ1-1; 8 bases line up with TRBD1. The CDR3 contains 15 residues. The V gene's germline CDR1 is MNHEY and CDR2 SMNVEV (reference sequence). V lost 4 bases to trimming and J lost 4 bases; unmatched junction nucleotides: 8. CDR3 amino acids: CASSSQQTGGTEAFF. DNA for the CDR3: TGTGCCAGCAGTTCCCAGCAAACAGGGGGCACTGAAGCTTTCTTT.

The rearrangement joins TRBV28 to TRBJ2-7; D is possibly TRBD1 (6 bases). V was shortened by 10 bases and J by 5 bases, with 21 bases between the two germline ends. The CDR3 is 14 residues long. The V gene's germline CDR1 is MDHEN and CDR2 SYDVKM. In nucleotides, the CDR3 is TGTGCCACTAGACGGGACACCTCTTTGAACGAGCAGTACTTC. Translated, it gives CATRRDTSLNEQYF.

The chain couples TRBV5-1 to TRBJ2-3; D gene uncertain. The CDR3 has 15 amino acids. The germline CDR1 and CDR2 sequences are SGHRS and YFSETQ. The V end was cut by 2 bases, the J end by 2 bases, with 12 bases between. CDR3 coding DNA: TGCGCCAGCAGCTTAGTGCAGCGAACCACAGATACGCAGTATTTT. This gives the protein CASSLVQRTTDTQYF. Full variable domain (missing parts from reference TRBV5-1 and TRBJ2-3): KAGVTQTPRYLIKTRGQQVTLSCSPISGHRSVSWYQQTPGQGLQFLFEYFSETQRNKGNFPGRFSGRQFSNSRSEMNVSTLELGDSALYLCASSLVQRTTDTQYFGPGTRLTVL.

The J gene is TRBJ2-2, the V gene TRBV3-1 (or the pseudogene TRBV3-2); 14 bases align to TRBD2. Germline CDR1 reads LGHDT; CDR2 reads YNNKEL (reference sequence). Losses at the gene ends were 4 bases for V and 0 bases for J; bases not matched to a gene: 4. The CDR3 consists of 18 residues. In DNA, the CDR3 is TGTGCCAGCAGCCGGACTAGCGGGGGGCTGTCGAACACCGGGGAGCTGTTTTTT. Amino acids: CASSRTSGGLSNTGELFF.

The chain recombines TRBV7-8 with TRBJ2-1; TRBD2 aligns across 14 bases. Germline V gives CDR1 SGHVS, CDR2 FQNEAQ. CDR3 length equals 14 residues. With 7 bases clipped from V and 8 bases from J, the junction kept 4 bases outside the gene matches. CDR3 region: CASKRLAGGDEQFF. DNA of the CDR3: TGTGCCAGCAAGAGACTAGCGGGAGGGGATGAGCAGTTCTTC.

V usage is TRBV19 and J usage is TRBJ1-1; unclear D gene. The CDR3 has 15 amino acids. The germline V and J ends were trimmed by 6 bases and 2 bases, with 16 bases remaining between them. In germline, CDR1 is LNHDA, CDR2 SQIVND (reference sequence). In DNA form, the CDR3 reads TGTGCCAGTAGAAACCGGCGTGGCGAAAACACTGAAGCTTTCTTT. Protein: CASRNRRGENTEAFF. Looking up the rest from reference TRBV19 and TRBJ1-1 gives the full variable domain: DGGITQSPKYLFRKEGQNVTLSCEQNLNHDAMYWYRQDPGQGLRLIYYSQIVNDFQKGDIAEGYSVSREKKESFPLTVTSAQKNPTAFYLCASRNRRGENTEAFFGQGTRLTVV.

This CDR3 is CASSYGPDTTDHRLYYNEQFF. The CDR3, as DNA: TGTGCCAGCAGCTACGGACCCGATACTACAGACCACCGACTCTACTACAATGAGCAGTTCTTC. The chain has TRBV28 and TRBJ2-1, with unresolved D. CDR3 size: 21 residues. Trimming shortened V by 6 bases and J by 3 bases, and 33 bases separated the two germline ends. Germline V gives CDR1 MDHEN, CDR2 SYDVKM.

The chain links TRBV7-2 to TRBJ2-7; D is unresolved. Trimming removed 2 bases from V and 6 bases from J, with 11 bases in between. Germline V gene data show CDR1 as SGHTA and CDR2 as FQGNSA. The CDR3 length is 13 residues. The CDR3 DNA is TGTGCCAGCAGCTTAACGGTGTTTGGCGAGCAGTACTTC. This translates into CASSLTVFGEQYF.

This rearrangement joins TRBV15 to TRBJ2-1; 7 bases line up with TRBD2. CDR1 LNHNV and CDR2 YYDKDF come from the germline V gene (reference sequence). V shed 1 base and J 7 bases; nucleotides not matched to a gene: 7. The CDR3 length is 15 residues. CDR3 in DNA: TGTGCCACCAGCAGAGGTCGGGCTAGCGGTAATGAGCAGTTCTTC. It specifies CATSRGRASGNEQFF.

This clone appeared a single time. This chain links TRBV28 with TRBJ2-1; tentative D call: TRBD1 (5 bases). Germline CDR1 and CDR2: MDHEN and SYDVKM. V lost 3 bases to trimming and J lost 4 bases, with 16 bases between them. The CDR3 is 16 amino acids. The CDR3 coding sequence is TGTGCCAGCAGTTTGTATGCAACAGGCGTATACAATGAGCAGTTCTTC. It encodes CASSLYATGVYNEQFF.

In this sample, this clone turned up once. V is TRBV5-4 and J is TRBJ2-3; TRBD2 agrees at 11 bases. CDR3 length: 16 amino acids. The germline gives CDR1 SGHNT, CDR2 YYREEE (reference sequence). J gave up 3 bases and V 1 base, and 4 bases lay outside the gene matches. CDR3 protein: CASSLWSSGRTDTQYF. The CDR3 DNA follows: TGTGCCAGCAGCTTGTGGTCTAGCGGGAGGACAGATACGCAGTATTTT.

J is TRBJ1-3 and V is TRBV19; D call uncertain. Between the trimmed V and J ends, which lost 5 bases and 0 bases, there was a span of 5 bases. This CDR3 region has 13 residues. Germline V gene data show CDR1 as LNHDA and CDR2 as SQIVND (reference sequence). The CDR3 region has the DNA TGTGCCAGTAGTTACTACTCTGGAAACACCATATATTTT. Translation gives CASSYYSGNTIYF.

This chain links TRBV11-1 with TRBJ2-7, with D possibly being TRBD2 (6 bases). CDR1 and CDR2 from the germline V gene are SGHAT and FQDESV (reference sequence). V was pared by 7 bases and J by 0 bases, with 16 bases between. This CDR3 region has 15 residues. The CDR3, as DNA: TGTGCCAGCACCACACGGAGGGTACCCTCCTACGAGCAGTACTTC. Its translation: CASTTRRVPSYEQYF.

The rearrangement uses TRBV6-5 and TRBJ2-7, with 13 bases that match TRBD2. Germline V lookup: CDR1 MNHEY, CDR2 SVGAGI. With V trimmed by 8 bases and J by 7 bases, 11 bases remained unmatched. The CDR3 consists of 15 residues. In nucleotides, the CDR3 is TGTGCCAGCTCGCTGGGGACTAGCGGGACGGGGGAGCAGTACTTC. Translated, it gives CASSLGTSGTGEQYF.

This chain joins TRBV4-2 and TRBJ2-5; 9 nucleotides agree with TRBD2. V dropped 4 bases and J dropped 2; count of bases not matched to a gene: 5. The germline CDR1 and CDR2 sequences are LGHNA and YNFKEQ. CDR3 size: 15 residues. The CDR3 DNA reads TGTGCCAGCAGCCCGACTAGCGGCTTACAAGAGACCCAGTACTTC. Translation: CASSPTSGLQETQYF.

The rearrangement joins TRBV30 to TRBJ2-3, with D possibly TRBD2 on 6 matching bases. V lost 2 bases and J lost 3, with 18 bases in between. This CDR3 spans 16 amino acids. CDR1 is GTSNPN and CDR2 is SVGIG in the germline V gene (reference sequence). The DNA of the CDR3 is TGTGCCTGGAGTCCCTTCATAGCGGTTGAGACAGATACGCAGTATTTT. Translating gives CAWSPFIAVETDTQYF.

The chain joins TRBV7-9 to TRBJ1-1, with 10 bases identical to TRBD1. This CDR3 region has 13 residues. Unmatched junction bases numbered 7, after V lost 5 bases and J lost 10 bases. The V gene's germline CDR1 is SEHNR and CDR2 FQNEAQ (reference sequence). DNA of the CDR3: TGTGCCAGCAGCGATCGACAGGGGGCCGGAGCTTTCTTT. Its protein is CASSDRQGAGAFF.

This clone has a single count. The chain is built from TRBV28 and TRBJ2-2; 7 bases fit TRBD1. Germline values: CDR1 MDHEN, CDR2 SYDVKM. V was pared by 1 base and J by 1 base, with 9 bases of the junction left unmatched. The CDR3 has 18 residues. The CDR3 DNA follows: TGTGCCAGCAGTTTATCCCCGTGGGCAGGGGGGAACACCGGGGAGCTGTTTTTT. Translated: CASSLSPWAGGNTGELFF.

The chain employs TRBV7-8 and TRBJ1-2, with D unresolved. The CDR3 spans 16 residues. Between the trimmed V and J ends, which lost 4 bases and 2 bases, there was a span of 17 bases. In germline, CDR1 is SGHVS, CDR2 FQNEAQ. CDR3 loop: CASSSNSLWVNYGYTF. The CDR3 nucleotides are TGTGCCAGCAGCTCCAATTCCTTGTGGGTGAACTATGGCTACACCTTC. Filled out from reference TRBV7-8 and TRBJ1-2, the complete variable domain reads GAGVSQSPRYKVAKRGQDVALRCDPISGHVSLFWYQQALGQGPEFLTYFQNEAQLDKSGLPSDRFFAERPEGSVSTLKIQRTQQEDSAVYLCASSSNSLWVNYGYTFGSGTRLTVV.

This clone was observed a handful of times. CDR3 DNA sequence: TGTGCCAGCTCACCTGGGACATCTTACGAGCAGTACTTC. The encoded protein is CASSPGTSYEQYF. The chain combines TRBV18 with TRBJ2-7; TRBD1 is a possible D gene (6 bases). This CDR3 comprises 13 residues. Trimming cost V 3 bases and J 4 bases, with 10 bases left between them. Germline-derived CDR1 and CDR2 are KGHSH and LQKENI. Using reference TRBV18 and TRBJ2-7 for the parts outside the CDR3, the full variable domain is NAGVMQNPRHLVRRRGQEARLRCSPMKGHSHVYWYRQLPEEGLKFMVYLQKENIIDESGMPKERFSAEFPKEGPSILRIQQVVRGDSAAYFCASSPGTSYEQYFGPGTRLTVT.

The V call is TRBV24-1, the J call TRBJ1-3; the match to TRBD1 covers 7 bases. J was trimmed by 0 bases and V by 0 bases; bases with no gene match: 7. Germline CDR1 reads KGHDR; CDR2 reads SFDVKD. CDR3 length: 18 residues. In DNA form, the CDR3 reads TGTGCCACCAGTGATTTGCCAAAACAGGGGATCTCTGGAAACACCATATATTTT. Its translation is CATSDLPKQGISGNTIYF.

CDR3 DNA sequence: TGCAGCGTTGAAGGGCAGGGGGCAGGTGGCTACACCTTC. Residues: CSVEGQGAGGYTF. The chain employs TRBV29-1 and TRBJ1-2, with 8 nucleotides matching TRBD1. Germline V gene sequence: CDR1 SQVTM, CDR2 ANQGSEA. There are 13 residues in the CDR3. V gave up 1 base and J gave up 7 bases; unmatched junction bases: 5.

The V call is TRBV24-1, the J call TRBJ2-5; 9 bases match TRBD1. Germline CDR1 reads KGHDR; CDR2 reads SFDVKD. V was pared by 4 bases and J by 3 bases, with 5 bases of the junction left unmatched. The CDR3 totals 15 residues. The CDR3 is CATSDAGTGKETQYF. The CDR3 DNA follows: TGTGCCACCAGTGACGCCGGGACAGGGAAAGAGACCCAGTACTTC.

J is TRBJ2-1 and V is TRBV6-2 or TRBV6-3, with 7 nucleotides matching TRBD2. In germline, CDR1 is MNHEY, CDR2 SVGEGT. This CDR3 contains 17 residues. V was pared by 5 bases and J by 5 bases, with 15 bases of the junction left unmatched. CDR3 residues: CASSPGLQSQWDNEQFF. CDR3 sequence (DNA): TGTGCCAGCAGTCCGGGACTACAATCGCAGTGGGACAATGAGCAGTTCTTC.

The V call is TRBV12-3 or TRBV12-4, the J call TRBJ1-1, with D perhaps TRBD1 (5 bases). This CDR3 comprises 13 residues. Deletions cut 1 base from V and 13 bases from J, with 16 bases between. The CDR3 region is CASSLDGTEVGFF. The CDR3 nucleotides read TGTGCCAGCAGTTTAGACGGGACGGAGGTCGGTTTCTTT.

The CDR3 reads CAWSRQVNYEQYF. CDR3 bases: TGTGCCTGGAGTAGACAGGTCAACTACGAGCAGTACTTC. The V gene is TRBV30, the J gene TRBJ2-7; D may be TRBD1 (6 bases). Germline V gives CDR1 GTSNPN, CDR2 SVGIG (reference sequence). V gave up 2 bases and J gave up 3 bases, with 11 bases separating them. This CDR3 has 13 amino acids.

Here the CDR3 reads CASSLEGQGAVEQYF. The CDR3 DNA reads as TGTGCCAGCAGCTTAGAGGGACAGGGGGCCGTCGAGCAGTACTTC. V is TRBV7-8 and J is TRBJ2-7; 12 nucleotides line up with TRBD1. With 1 base clipped from V and 6 bases from J, the junction kept 4 bases outside the gene matches. The CDR3 is 15 residues long. Germline CDR1 reads SGHVS; CDR2 reads FQNEAQ.